These 15 T cell receptor beta chains originate from one sample sequenced in a study of CD8+ T cells in alopecia areata. The treatment here: oral pan-JAK inhibitor, 5-10 mg twice daily. RNA extraction was followed by reverse transcription into cDNA, which acted as the sequencing template. Sequencing used immunoSEQ multiplex PCR; TCRdb keeps in-frame clones, though not all of them. The table shows over 95,000 clones, with 50% to 65% occurring only once. Sequences were derived from CD4+ T cells sorted from blood, sampled at week 24, from a patient treated with tofacitinib. These receptors all come from a human donor with alopecia areata.

V and J are TRBV6-1 and TRBJ2-1; TRBD2 matches at 8 bases. Germline loops: CDR1 MNHNS, CDR2 SASEGT. The trim removed 10 bases at V and 5 bases at J, leaving 13 bases unmatched. There are 15 residues in the CDR3. CDR3 sequence reads: CATYPGLGGNNEQFF. CDR3 coding DNA: TGTGCCACCTACCCGGGACTAGGAGGAAACAATGAGCAGTTCTTC.

The sample holds a few counts of this clone. This chain joins TRBV10-3 and TRBJ1-5, with 10 nucleotides matching TRBD1. V lost 4 bases, J lost 6 bases, and 12 bases stayed unmatched. Per germline, CDR1 ENHRY and CDR2 SYGVKD. The CDR3 totals 17 residues. The CDR3 loop reads CAISAQPGQGTGQPQHF. CDR3 nucleotides: TGTGCCATCAGTGCGCAACCGGGACAGGGGACGGGTCAGCCCCAGCATTTT.

V is TRBV5-1 and J is TRBJ2-7; D ambiguous. The germline V gene encodes CDR1 SGHRS and CDR2 YFSETQ. V dropped 4 bases and J dropped 3 bases, with 17 bases sitting between them. This CDR3 has 15 amino acids. The CDR3 here is CASSVTDATYYEQYF. The CDR3 coding sequence is TGCGCCAGCAGCGTCACAGATGCGACATACTACGAGCAGTACTTC.

The CDR3 region is CAISEEGRWNNEQFF. The CDR3 nucleotides read TGTGCCATCAGTGAGGAGGGGCGTTGGAACAATGAGCAGTTCTTC. The gene calls are TRBV10-3 and TRBJ2-1; possibly TRBD1 or TRBD2 for D (5 bases each). V gave up 2 bases and J gave up 5 bases, with 13 bases separating them. This CDR3 has 15 amino acids. CDR1 is ENHRY and CDR2 is SYGVKD in the germline V gene.

The chain combines TRBV19 with TRBJ1-6; D not certain. The CDR3 sequence is 16 residues long. V gave up 5 bases and J gave up 7 bases, with 18 bases separating them. The germline V gene has CDR1 LNHDA and CDR2 SQIVND (reference sequence). DNA of the CDR3: TGTGCCAGTAGTTCCCCCCCGGGCCACATAAATTCACCCCTCCACTTT. It yields the protein CASSSPPGHINSPLHF.

The chain uses TRBV6-5 and TRBJ1-3; D is undetermined. Trimming left V 2 bases short and J 0 bases short, with 11 bases between. Germline CDR1 MNHEY, CDR2 SVGAGI. CDR3 length: 16 amino acids. CDR3 bases: TGTGCCAGCAGTTACGTCGGCGGCTACTCTGGAAACACCATATATTTT. Translation: CASSYVGGYSGNTIYF.

The chain carries TRBV10-3 and TRBJ1-2, with 8 positions matching TRBD1. With V trimmed by 6 bases and J by 8 bases, 8 bases remained unmatched. CDR1 is ENHRY, CDR2 SYGVKD, per germline. CDR3 length: 13 residues. The CDR3 bases are TGTGCCATCAGCGGGACAGGTCCCACAGGCTACACCTTC. Translated: CAISGTGPTGYTF.

V gene TRBV5-1 combines with J gene TRBJ2-5; 8 bases are shared with TRBD1. Germline V gene sequence: CDR1 SGHRS, CDR2 YFSETQ. The CDR3 covers 14 residues. With 3 bases clipped from V and 4 bases from J, the junction kept 5 bases outside the gene matches. In DNA, the CDR3 is TGCGCCAGCAGCTGGCAGGGGGCTGGAGAGACCCAGTACTTC. It yields the protein CASSWQGAGETQYF.

The J gene is TRBJ2-1, the V gene TRBV11-1; D is uncertain. The V and J ends lost 0 bases and 9 bases respectively, with 3 bases between them. The germline gives CDR1 SGHAT, CDR2 FQDESV (reference sequence). The CDR3 consists of 11 residues. The CDR3 region is CASSLAGEQFF. The CDR3 DNA follows: TGTGCCAGCAGCTTAGCCGGTGAGCAGTTCTTC.

The chain carries TRBV6-6 and TRBJ2-4; the D is unclear. The V end was cut by 2 bases, the J end by 5 bases, with 16 bases between. The CDR3 length is 16 residues. Germline V gene sequence: CDR1 MNHNY, CDR2 SVGAGI (reference sequence). The CDR3 bases are TGTGCCAGCAGTTACACCGGGCCTCAGTGGGAAAACATTCAGTACTTC. This gives the protein CASSYTGPQWENIQYF.

The V call is TRBV10-3, the J call TRBJ2-7, with TRBD2 matching 7 bases. CDR3 length equals 14 residues. The ends lost 8 bases at V and 5 bases at J; junction bases unmatched: 12. The V gene's germline CDR1 is ENHRY and CDR2 SYGVKD. CDR3 in DNA: TGTGCCATCCGCGCGGACGCAGGGAGGGACGAGCAGTACTTC. It yields the protein CAIRADAGRDEQYF.

As to this clone: The junction does not match germline at one end; this may be a read error. The chain has TRBV20-1 and TRBJ1-1; maybe TRBD1 (5 bases). The V gene's germline CDR1 is DFQATT and CDR2 SNEGSKA (reference sequence). The CDR3 loop spans 11 amino acids. CDR3 sequence: CSARVLLGHPF. The CDR3 region has the DNA TGCAGTGCTAGAGTTCTTTTAGGACACCCCTTT.

In DNA, the CDR3 is TGTGCCAGCAAGGAGTTCTCACAAGAGACCCAGTACTTC. It specifies CASKEFSQETQYF. The chain has TRBV2 and TRBJ2-5; D gene uncertain. This CDR3 contains 13 residues. Trimming took 7 bases from V and 2 from J, leaving 11 bases between them. From germline, CDR1 is SNHLY and CDR2 FYNNEI.

This clone was observed a handful of times. The chain uses TRBV6-1 and TRBJ1-2; 11 nucleotides match TRBD1. V lost 0 bases, J lost 8 bases, and 11 bases stayed unmatched. Germline lookup yields CDR1 MNHNS and CDR2 SASEGT. CDR3 length: 17 amino acids. The CDR3 region has the DNA TGTGCCAGCAGTGAAGCGCTTCGGACAGGGGGCGGTGGCGGCTACACCTTC. Translating it yields CASSEALRTGGGGGYTF.

The chain joins TRBV18 to TRBJ1-2, with no clear D. The V gene's germline CDR1 is KGHSH and CDR2 LQKENI. V was shortened by 3 bases and J by 7 bases, with 12 bases between the two germline ends. The CDR3 spans 13 residues. The CDR3 spells CASSPVADPGYTF. Here the CDR3 DNA reads TGTGCCAGCTCACCGGTAGCGGATCCTGGCTACACCTTC.